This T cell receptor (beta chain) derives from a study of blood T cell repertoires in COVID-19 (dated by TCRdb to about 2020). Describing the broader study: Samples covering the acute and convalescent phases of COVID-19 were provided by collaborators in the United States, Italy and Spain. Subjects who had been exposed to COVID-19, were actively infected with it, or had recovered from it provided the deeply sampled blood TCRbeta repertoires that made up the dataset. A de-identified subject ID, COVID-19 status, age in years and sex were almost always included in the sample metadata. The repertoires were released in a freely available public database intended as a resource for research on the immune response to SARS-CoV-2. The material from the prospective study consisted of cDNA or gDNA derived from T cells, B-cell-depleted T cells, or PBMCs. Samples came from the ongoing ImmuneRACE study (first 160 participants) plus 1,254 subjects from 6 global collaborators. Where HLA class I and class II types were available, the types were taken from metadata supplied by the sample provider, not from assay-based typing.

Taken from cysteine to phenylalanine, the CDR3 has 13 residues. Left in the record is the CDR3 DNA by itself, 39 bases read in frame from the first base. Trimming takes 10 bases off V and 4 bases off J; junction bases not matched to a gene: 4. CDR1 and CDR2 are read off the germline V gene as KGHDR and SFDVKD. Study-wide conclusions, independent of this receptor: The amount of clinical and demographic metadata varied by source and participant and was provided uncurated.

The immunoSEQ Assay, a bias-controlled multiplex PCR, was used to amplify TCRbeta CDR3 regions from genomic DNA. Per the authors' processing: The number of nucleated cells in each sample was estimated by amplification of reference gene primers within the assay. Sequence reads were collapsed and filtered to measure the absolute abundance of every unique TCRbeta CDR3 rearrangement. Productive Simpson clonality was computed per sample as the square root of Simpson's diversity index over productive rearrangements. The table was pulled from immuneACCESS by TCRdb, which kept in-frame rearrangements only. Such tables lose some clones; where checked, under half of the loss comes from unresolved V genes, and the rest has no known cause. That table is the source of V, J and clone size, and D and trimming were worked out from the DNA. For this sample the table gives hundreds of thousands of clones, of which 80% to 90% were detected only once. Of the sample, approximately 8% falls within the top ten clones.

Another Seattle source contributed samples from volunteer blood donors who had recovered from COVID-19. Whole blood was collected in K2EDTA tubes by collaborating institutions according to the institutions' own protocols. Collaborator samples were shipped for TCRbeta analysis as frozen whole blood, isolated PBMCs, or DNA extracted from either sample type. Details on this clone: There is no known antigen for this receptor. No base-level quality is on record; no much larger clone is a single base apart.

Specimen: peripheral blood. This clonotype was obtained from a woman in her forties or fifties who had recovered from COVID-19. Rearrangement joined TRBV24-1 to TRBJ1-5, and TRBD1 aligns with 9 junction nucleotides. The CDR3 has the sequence CATGDRENQPQHF. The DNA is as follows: TGTGCCACTGGGGACAGGGAAAATCAGCCCCAGCATTTT.